The 17 T cell receptor beta chains reported below all come from one sample, sequenced in a study of cytomegalovirus exposure and HLA in healthy donors. Primers for the PCR totalled 60 Vbeta and 13 Jbeta. Produced via immunoSEQ multiplex PCR; TCRdb's table is partial and in-frame only. The sample carries fewer than 120,000 clones, about 80% recorded once. The sequenced sample consisted of PBMCs. These TCRs come from a man aged 25 to 40 in good health and CMV-seropositive.

The chain links TRBV28 to TRBJ1-2; D is uncertain. Germline CDR1 is MDHEN and CDR2 is SYDVKM. Trimming left V 6 bases short and J 6 bases short, with 14 bases between. This CDR3 comprises 13 residues. DNA of the CDR3: TGTGCCAGCAGGACCCAGGTCCACCATGGCTACACCTTC. Protein sequence: CASRTQVHHGYTF.

The rearrangement links TRBV9 to TRBJ2-3; D gene unclear. The germline V and J ends were trimmed by 3 bases and 1 base, with 15 bases remaining between them. The CDR3 covers 16 residues. Germline CDR1 SGDLS, CDR2 YYNGEE. CDR3 in amino acids: CASSATLSPGTDTQYF. CDR3 DNA sequence: TGTGCCAGCAGCGCTACCCTCTCCCCCGGCACAGATACGCAGTATTTT.

This clone turned up a few times. The V and J genes are TRBV25-1 and TRBJ2-2; 7 nucleotides align to TRBD2. The CDR3 spans 16 residues. V shed 3 bases and J 1 base; nucleotides not matched to a gene: 5. From germline, CDR1 is MGHDK and CDR2 SYGVNS. DNA for the CDR3: TGTGCCAGCAGTGATAGACTAGCCGTGAACACCGGGGAGCTGTTTTTT. This gives the protein CASSDRLAVNTGELFF.

This clone was recorded only once. The chain is built from TRBV27 and TRBJ2-5, with 12 bases lining up with TRBD2. The J call could be wrong; TRBJ2-7 is a better fit for the DNA end. Germline V gene lookup returns CDR1 MNHEY and CDR2 SMNVEV (reference sequence). This CDR3 spans 15 amino acids. This chain's CDR3 is CASSRTSGDPYEQYF. DNA for the CDR3: TGTGCCAGCAGTCGGACTAGCGGGGATCCCTACGAGCAGTACTTC.

The chain links TRBV2 to TRBJ1-5; possible D gene TRBD1, 5 bases. Per the germline V gene, CDR1 is SNHLY and CDR2 is FYNNEI. There are 14 residues in the CDR3. Between the trimmed V and J ends, which lost 6 bases and 0 bases, there was a span of 9 bases. Here the CDR3 DNA reads TGTGCCAGCAGAACTACAGGTAGCAATCAGCCCCAGCATTTT. Protein: CASRTTGSNQPQHF.

The chain combines TRBV15 with TRBJ1-2, with 7 bases lining up with TRBD1. Unmatched junction bases numbered 6, after V lost 5 bases and J lost 3 bases. CDR3 length equals 14 residues. Germline V gene lookup returns CDR1 LNHNV and CDR2 YYDKDF (reference sequence). The CDR3 sequence: CATSGLQGDYGYTF. DNA of the CDR3: TGTGCCACCAGCGGATTGCAGGGGGACTATGGCTACACCTTC.

CDR3 in DNA: TGTGCCAGCAGTGGAAACAGGGGCGGTGGGACCCAGTACTTC. Translating it yields CASSGNRGGGTQYF. This chain uses TRBV2 with TRBJ2-5; 7 bases line up with TRBD1. Germline CDR1 is SNHLY and CDR2 is FYNNEI. The CDR3 covers 14 residues. Trimming took 4 bases from V and 7 from J; bases not matched to a gene: 9.

This clone was seen more than once but under ten times. The gene calls are TRBV11-2 and TRBJ2-2; D is unclear. V gave up 5 bases and J gave up 0 bases, with 7 bases separating them. This CDR3 has 14 amino acids. CDR1 and CDR2 (germline): SGHAT, FQNNGV. The chain's CDR3 is CASSGRANTGELFF. Here the CDR3 DNA reads TGTGCCAGCAGCGGCCGGGCGAACACCGGGGAGCTGTTTTTT.

This clone was detected a few times. V is TRBV2 and J is TRBJ1-6; D is undetermined. From germline, CDR1 is SNHLY and CDR2 FYNNEI. This CDR3 has 16 residues. Trimming took off 7 bases at V and 5 bases at J, with 18 bases between the two ends. The CDR3 region has the DNA TGTGCCAGCAAGTCGGGCGCGGGGTGGGATAATTCACCCCTCCACTTT. As protein: CASKSGAGWDNSPLHF.

The chain combines TRBV5-1 with TRBJ2-3; unclear D gene. Germline CDR1 and CDR2: SGHRS and YFSETQ. V was cut by 5 bases and J by 6 bases, with 10 bases left in between. The CDR3 has 12 amino acids. The chain's CDR3 is CASSGPTDTQYF. CDR3 nucleotide sequence: TGCGCCAGCAGTGGGCCCACTGATACGCAGTATTTT.

A single count supports this clone. V gene TRBV11-2 combines with J gene TRBJ2-7; 8 bases are shared with TRBD2. Germline assignment: CDR1 SGHAT and CDR2 FQNNGV. This CDR3 is built from 14 residues. Germline trimming cut 5 bases from V and 4 bases from J; bases unmatched to any gene: 7. CDR3 in amino acids: CASSRGGRSYEQYF. Written as DNA, the CDR3 is TGTGCCAGCAGCCGGGGGGGGCGCTCATACGAGCAGTACTTC.

The chain is built from TRBV30 and TRBJ2-1; D might be TRBD2 (7 bases). The CDR3 loop spans 15 amino acids. Looked up from germline, CDR1 is GTSNPN and CDR2 is SVGIG (reference sequence). V lost 2 bases and J lost 4, with 15 bases in between. The CDR3 spells CAWSLAGARYNEQFF. The CDR3 DNA sequence: TGTGCCTGGAGTCTGGCGGGGGCGAGGTACAATGAGCAGTTCTTC. Based on the CDR3 plus reference TRBV30 and TRBJ2-1, the full variable domain is SQTIHQWPATLVQPVGSPLSLECTVEGTSNPNLYWYRQAAGRGLQLLFYSVGIGQISSEVPQNLSASRPQDRQFILSSKKLLLSDSGFYLCAWSLAGARYNEQFFGPGTRLTVL.

CDR3 sequence: CASSLGRGESAYNEQFF. In DNA, the CDR3 is TGTGCCAGCAGCTTGGGCAGGGGCGAATCCGCCTACAATGAGCAGTTCTTC. V and J are TRBV5-5 and TRBJ2-1; weak D call: TRBD1 (6 bases). CDR3 size: 17 residues. The germline V and J ends were trimmed by 0 bases and 2 bases, with 15 bases remaining between them. CDR1 and CDR2 from the germline V gene are SGHKS and YYEKEE (reference sequence). Looking up the rest from reference TRBV5-5 and TRBJ2-1 gives the full variable domain: DAGVTQSPTHLIKTRGQQVTLRCSPISGHKSVSWYQQVLGQGPQFIFQYYEKEERGRGNFPDRFSARQFPNYSSELNVNALLLGDSALYLCASSLGRGESAYNEQFFGPGTRLTVL.

The V and J genes are TRBV28 and TRBJ1-1; perhaps TRBD1 as D (6 bases). The CDR3 sequence is 13 residues long. V was cut by 4 bases and J by 4 bases, with 10 bases left in between. Germline CDR1 and CDR2: MDHEN and SYDVKM. DNA of the CDR3: TGTGCCAGCAGTTCCGGGACAACCACTGAAGCTTTCTTT. It yields the protein CASSSGTTTEAFF.

The chain recombines TRBV25-1 with TRBJ2-1; D is perhaps TRBD2 (5 bases). This CDR3 is 17 amino acids long. Per germline, CDR1 MGHDK and CDR2 SYGVNS. Deletions cut 4 bases from V and 0 bases from J, with 16 bases between. In nucleotides, the CDR3 is TGTGCCAGCAGTGGCGGGCAGAAGATTAGCTCCTACAATGAGCAGTTCTTC. Its protein product is CASSGGQKISSYNEQFF.

The chain is built from TRBV7-2 and TRBJ2-7, with 9 bases fitting TRBD2. V trimming: 4 bases; J trimming: 6 bases; junction bases outside the gene matches: 7. Germline V CDR1 and CDR2: SGHTA, FQGNSA. The CDR3 is made up of 14 amino acids. Written as DNA, the CDR3 is TGTGCCAGCAGCTCCCCGGGGACTAGCACCGAGCAGTACTTC. This encodes CASSSPGTSTEQYF.

The chain uses TRBV29-1 and TRBJ2-2; 13 bases match TRBD2. J was trimmed by 4 bases and V by 0 bases; bases with no gene match: 5. CDR3 size: 17 residues. Germline V gene sequence: CDR1 SQVTM, CDR2 ANQGSEA. The CDR3 region is CSVEEPGTSGATGELFF. The CDR3, as DNA: TGCAGCGTTGAAGAGCCCGGGACTAGCGGGGCCACCGGGGAGCTGTTTTTT.